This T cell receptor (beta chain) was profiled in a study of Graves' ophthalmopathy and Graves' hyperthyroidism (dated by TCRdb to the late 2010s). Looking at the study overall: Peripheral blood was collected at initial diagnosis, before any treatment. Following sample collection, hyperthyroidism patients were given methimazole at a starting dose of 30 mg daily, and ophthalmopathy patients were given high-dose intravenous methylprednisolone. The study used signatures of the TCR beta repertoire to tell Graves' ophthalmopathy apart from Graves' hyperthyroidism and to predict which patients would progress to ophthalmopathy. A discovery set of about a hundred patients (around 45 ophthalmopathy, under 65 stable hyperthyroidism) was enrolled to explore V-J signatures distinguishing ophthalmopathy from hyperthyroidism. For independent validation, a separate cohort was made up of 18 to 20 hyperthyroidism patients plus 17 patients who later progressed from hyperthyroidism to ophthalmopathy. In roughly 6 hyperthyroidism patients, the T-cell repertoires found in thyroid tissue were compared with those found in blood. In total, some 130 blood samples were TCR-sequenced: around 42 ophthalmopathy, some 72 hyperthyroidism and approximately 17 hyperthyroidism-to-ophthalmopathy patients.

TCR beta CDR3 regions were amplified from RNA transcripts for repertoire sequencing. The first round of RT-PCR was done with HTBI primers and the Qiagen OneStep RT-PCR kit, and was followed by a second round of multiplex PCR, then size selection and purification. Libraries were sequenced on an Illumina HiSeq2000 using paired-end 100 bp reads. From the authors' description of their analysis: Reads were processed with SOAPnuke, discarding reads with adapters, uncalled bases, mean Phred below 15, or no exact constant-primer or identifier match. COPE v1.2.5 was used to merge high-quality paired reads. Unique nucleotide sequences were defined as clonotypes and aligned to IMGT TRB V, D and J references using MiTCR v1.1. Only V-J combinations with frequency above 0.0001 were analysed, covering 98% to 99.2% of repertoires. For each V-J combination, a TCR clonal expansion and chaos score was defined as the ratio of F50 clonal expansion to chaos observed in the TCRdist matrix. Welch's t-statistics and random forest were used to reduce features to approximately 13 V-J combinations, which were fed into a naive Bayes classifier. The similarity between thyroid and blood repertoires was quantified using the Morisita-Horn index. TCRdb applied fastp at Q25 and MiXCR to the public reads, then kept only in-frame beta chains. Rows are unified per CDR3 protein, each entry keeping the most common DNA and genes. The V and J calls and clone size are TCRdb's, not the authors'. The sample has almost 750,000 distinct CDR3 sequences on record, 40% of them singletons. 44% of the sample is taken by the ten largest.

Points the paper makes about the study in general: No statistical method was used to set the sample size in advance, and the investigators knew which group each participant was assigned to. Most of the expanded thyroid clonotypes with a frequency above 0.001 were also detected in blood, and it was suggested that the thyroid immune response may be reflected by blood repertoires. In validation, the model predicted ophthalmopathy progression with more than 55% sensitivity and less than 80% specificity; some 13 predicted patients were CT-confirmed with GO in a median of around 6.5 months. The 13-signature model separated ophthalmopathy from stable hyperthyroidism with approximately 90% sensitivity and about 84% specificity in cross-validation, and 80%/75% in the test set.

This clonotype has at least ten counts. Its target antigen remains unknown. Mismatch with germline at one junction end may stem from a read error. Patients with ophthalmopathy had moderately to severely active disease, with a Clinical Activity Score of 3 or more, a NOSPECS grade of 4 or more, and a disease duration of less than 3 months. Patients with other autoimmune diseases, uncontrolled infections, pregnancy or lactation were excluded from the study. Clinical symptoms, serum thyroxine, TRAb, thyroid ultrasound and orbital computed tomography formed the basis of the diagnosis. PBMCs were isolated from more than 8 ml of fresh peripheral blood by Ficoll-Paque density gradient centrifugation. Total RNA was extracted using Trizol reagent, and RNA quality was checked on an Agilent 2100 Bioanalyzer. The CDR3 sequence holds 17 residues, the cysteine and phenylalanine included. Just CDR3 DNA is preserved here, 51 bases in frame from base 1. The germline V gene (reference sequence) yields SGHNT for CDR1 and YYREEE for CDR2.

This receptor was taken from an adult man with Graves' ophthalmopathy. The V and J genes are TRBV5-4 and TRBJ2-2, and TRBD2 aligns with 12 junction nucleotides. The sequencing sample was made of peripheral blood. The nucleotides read TGCGCCAGCAGCCCCGGACTAGCGGGAACGAACACCGGGGAGCTGTTTTTT. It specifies CASSPGLAGTNTGELFF.